The clone carrying this T cell receptor beta chain was detected only a few times. The sample comes from a study of T cells in Graves' hyperthyroidism and ophthalmopathy. V was clipped by 0 bases and J by 8 bases, with 5 bases between them. This CDR3 has 13 amino acids. Germline lookup yields CDR1 LGHDT and CDR2 YNNKEL (reference sequence). TCR beta CDR3 regions were amplified from RNA transcripts. With the HTBI primer set, the TCR CDR3 went through a first round of RT-PCR. One entry per CDR3 protein results from TCRdb running MiXCR on the multiplex PCR reads. The sample consists of approximately 520,000 distinct CDR3 sequences, less than 25% of them appearing once.

The chain links TRBV3-1 to TRBJ1-6, with no clear D. The TCR originated in a woman younger than 45 with Graves' ophthalmopathy. Material for sequencing was blood. The CDR3 is CASSQDEDSPLHF. The DNA for the CDR3 is TGTGCCAGCAGCCAAGATGAGGATTCACCCCTCCACTTT.